This T cell receptor (beta chain) was obtained from a study of T cell responses to AZD1222 COVID-19 vaccine. Points from the study as a whole: Repertoires in all cases were sampled only once the peak T cell response had passed. A mostly white British donor set with more females was recruited, and clonal diversity was possibly underestimated.

Turning to this clone: What it binds is not known.

Repertoires were generated with immunoSEQ multiplex PCR, while TCRdb's copy carries only in-frame clones and drops some. The sample has 100,000 to 130,000 clones, roughly 85% seen once. CDR3 length: 13 amino acids. The ends were cut back, 3 bases at V and 7 bases at J, with 10 bases in the middle. From germline, CDR1 is MDHEN and CDR2 SYDVKM. It was second doses at about 4 or about 12 weeks that were pooled. The chain employs TRBV28 and TRBJ1-5; D call uncertain. The receptor comes from an adult who received the AZD1222 COVID-19 vaccine. Sequenced here: peripheral blood, sampled 28 days after the second AZD1222 dose. The CDR3 region is CASSLWGPQPQHF. In DNA form, the CDR3 reads TGTGCCAGCAGTTTGTGGGGTCCGCAGCCCCAGCATTTT.